This T cell receptor (beta chain) was sequenced in a study of blood T cell repertoires in COVID-19. Study context: COVID-19 samples from acute and convalescent phases originated in the United States, Italy and Spain. In each case, the material was cDNA or gDNA derived from T cells, B-cell-depleted T cells, or PBMCs.

Original processing methods: Reference gene primer amplification yielded estimated nucleated cell counts. The method was immunoSEQ multiplex PCR; TCRdb's version includes in-frame clones alone and lacks a portion of them. From that table come the V and J calls and clone size; the DNA was used to work out D and trimming. The table lists approximately 200,000 clones, roughly 84% of them singletons. Germline CDR1 is KGHSH and CDR2 is LQKENI. Trimming pared 4 bases from V and 4 bases from J, leaving 10 bases between. This CDR3 spans 13 amino acids. This receptor was identified in a woman in her sixties who had recovered from COVID-19. The sequenced material came from peripheral blood. The chain links TRBV18 to TRBJ2-5; D unresolved. CDR3 coding DNA: TGTGCCAGCTCACGAAGCTCTGGAGAGACCCAGTACTTC. It codes for CASSRSSGETQYF.